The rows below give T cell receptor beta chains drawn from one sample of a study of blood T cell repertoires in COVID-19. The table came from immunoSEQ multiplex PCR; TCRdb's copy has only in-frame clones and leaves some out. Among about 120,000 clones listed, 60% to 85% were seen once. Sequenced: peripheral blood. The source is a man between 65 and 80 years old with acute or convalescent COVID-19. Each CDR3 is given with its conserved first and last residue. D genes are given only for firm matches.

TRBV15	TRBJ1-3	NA	CATSSSRGGNTIYF
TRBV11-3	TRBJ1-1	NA	CASSLDSCGGRAWMCAFF
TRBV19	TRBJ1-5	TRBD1	CASEGGQNSNQPQHF
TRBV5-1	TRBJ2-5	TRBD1	CASSSTGTGGPETQYF
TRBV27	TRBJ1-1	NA	CASSSRGGFVAFF
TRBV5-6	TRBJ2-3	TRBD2	CASSPRAGGPGDTQYF
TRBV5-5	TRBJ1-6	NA	CASSLAGTWLNSPLHF
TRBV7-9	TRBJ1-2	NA	CASSVGQSYGYTF
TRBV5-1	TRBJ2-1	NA	CASSLGSVNYNEQFF
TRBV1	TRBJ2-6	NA	CTSSQEGQGARGANVLTF
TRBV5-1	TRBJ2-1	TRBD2	CASSPWGSGGRNEQFF
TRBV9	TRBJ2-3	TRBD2	CASSVEPAGGHLDTQYF
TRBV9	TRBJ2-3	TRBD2	CASSVVISGGAGDTQYF
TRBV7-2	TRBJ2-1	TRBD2	CASSLASRLAGGYNEQFF
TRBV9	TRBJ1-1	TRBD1	CASSPGLQGKHTEAFF
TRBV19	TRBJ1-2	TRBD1	CASSITGGMDGYTF
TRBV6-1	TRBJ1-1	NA	CASSEGEGWDTEAFF
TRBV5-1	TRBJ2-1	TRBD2	CASSRRPGGNEQFF
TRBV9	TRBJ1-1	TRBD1	CASSPRGQTEAFF
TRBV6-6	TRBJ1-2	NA	CASTTPGVYNYGYTF
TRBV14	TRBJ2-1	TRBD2	CASSPRLAGEQFF
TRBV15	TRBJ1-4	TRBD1	CATSTDRGTHPNEKLFF
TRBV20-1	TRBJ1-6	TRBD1	CSASPSTGENSPLHF
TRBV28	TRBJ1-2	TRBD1	CASRDRGRDGYTF
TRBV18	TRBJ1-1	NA	CASSPTRQGGTEAFF